These T cell receptor beta chains were read from a single sample in a study of spatial heterogeneity in lung cancer. TCRdb called the 5' RACE reads again in MiXCR, with one record for every CDR3 protein. Altogether 75,000 to 85,000 distinct CDR3 sequences are present, approximately 20% being singletons, with the ten largest covering about 6.8%. The sample consisted of PBMCs, taken at surgery. The source is a male donor with early-stage non-small cell lung cancer. The conserved cysteine and the conserved F or W are not part of the CDR3 here. Fields, in order: CDR3 length, V gene, J gene, CDR3 protein.

13	TRBV2	TRBJ2-3	ASSERDRGPDTQY
12	TRBV12-5	TRBJ2-5	ASAPPTGRETQY
15	TRBV4-1	TRBJ2-1	ASSQVGGIPPRGEQF
13	TRBV14	TRBJ2-5	ASSRGLAGIETQY
11	TRBV5-8	TRBJ1-5	ASSPSLYQPQH
11	TRBV6-2/TRBV6-3	TRBJ2-3	ASSPGTTEGQY
13	TRBV6-6	TRBJ2-3	ASSYRGLSTDTQY
16	TRBV4-1	TRBJ1-1	ASSQDRTGANQNTEAF
13	TRBV5-6	TRBJ2-1	ASSFGQAKYNEQF
10	TRBV12-3/TRBV12-4	TRBJ1-4	ASSFGNEKLF
13	TRBV6-5	TRBJ2-5	ASGWASGLQETQY
16	TRBV7-2	TRBJ2-3	ASSQGTSYSPSTDTQY
13	TRBV28	TRBJ2-5	ASSPSRGSQETQY
10	TRBV7-3	TRBJ2-1	ASSHEQGEQF
13	TRBV4-2	TRBJ1-1	ASSQGPSLNTEAF
8	TRBV28	TRBJ1-5	ASGWQPQH
12	TRBV6-5	TRBJ2-7	ASISPTGPYEQY
15	TRBV7-2	TRBJ2-3	ASSSPGGAGWTDTQY
11	TRBV9	TRBJ1-4	ASSNTVGEKLF
13	TRBV7-9	TRBJ1-5	ASSLRRAVGQPQH
12	TRBV7-2	TRBJ1-5	ASSPRGEGQPQH
12	TRBV20-1	TRBJ1-3	SVPLQSSGNTTY